Following are 4 T cell receptor beta chains from one sample sequenced in a study of PD-1 blockade in classical Hodgkin lymphoma. Sequencing used immunoSEQ multiplex PCR; TCRdb keeps in-frame clones, though not all of them. The table includes tens of thousands of clones, about 91% detected once. After autologous stem cell transplantation all patients relapsed, and prior brentuximab vedotin exposure differed between cohorts. Specimen: peripheral blood mononuclear cells (PBMCs), collected at baseline. Every receptor here comes from a human donor with classical Hodgkin lymphoma.

The V gene is TRBV9, the J gene TRBJ2-1; no firm D call. CDR1 is SGDLS, CDR2 YYNGEE, per germline. The CDR3 consists of 19 residues. Between the trimmed V and J ends, which lost 3 bases and 0 bases, there was a span of 22 bases. The CDR3 here is CASSARIGPGVSSYNEQFF. The CDR3 coding sequence is TGTGCCAGCAGCGCGAGAATCGGGCCGGGCGTGAGCTCCTACAATGAGCAGTTCTTC.

The V call is TRBV7-9, the J call TRBJ1-2; D gene ambiguous. This CDR3 region has 12 residues. Germline V lookup: CDR1 SEHNR, CDR2 FQNEAQ (reference sequence). V lost 4 bases to trimming and J lost 2 bases, with 5 bases between them. CDR3 DNA sequence: TGTGCCAGCAGCTACCTAAACTATGGCTACACCTTC. This sequence encodes CASSYLNYGYTF.

This chain uses TRBV27 with TRBJ2-5; D not resolved. Trimming removed 4 bases at V and 0 bases at J, with 9 bases between. The CDR3 has 14 residues. Germline CDR1 is MNHEY and CDR2 is SMNVEV (reference sequence). CDR3 region: CASSSLGNQETQYF. In DNA form, the CDR3 reads TGTGCCAGCAGTTCCCTTGGCAACCAAGAGACCCAGTACTTC.

J is TRBJ2-2 and V is TRBV7-2; 11 bases fit TRBD2. The CDR3 is 16 residues long. With 5 bases clipped from V and 6 bases from J, the junction kept 8 bases outside the gene matches. Germline V gene sequence: CDR1 SGHTA, CDR2 FQGNSA. CDR3 in DNA: TGTGCCAGCAGCGCCCCTCTAGCGGGGGGATCCGGGGAGCTGTTTTTT. Translation: CASSAPLAGGSGELFF. Using reference TRBV7-2 and TRBJ2-2 for the parts outside the CDR3, the full variable domain is GAGVSQSPSNKVTEKGKDVELRCDPISGHTALYWYRQSLGQGLEFLIYFQGNSAPDKSGLPSDRFSAERTGGSVSTLTIQRTQQEDSAVYLCASSAPLAGGSGELFFGEGSRLTVL.